This T cell receptor beta chain was recorded in a study of CD8 T cells in ankylosing spondylitis. Whole-study findings and limits: It appeared that ankylosing spondylitis blood was characterized by a TCR beta motif of several highly homologous variants.

TCR beta libraries were made by quantitative 5'-RACE with molecular barcodes. TCRdb processed the 5' RACE reads anew with MiXCR; each CDR3 protein has one entry. The data contain roughly 670,000 distinct CDR3 sequences, around 17% of them singletons. Germline-derived CDR1 and CDR2 are SGHTA and FQGNSA. This CDR3 spans 16 amino acids. Deletions cut 4 bases from V and 1 base from J, with 14 bases between. About this clonotype: Its specificity is unknown.

Specimen: blood, either unsorted or a sorted T cell fraction (not recorded which). V gene TRBV7-2 combines with J gene TRBJ1-3; a possible D gene is TRBD1 (5 bases). The source is a male donor with ankylosing spondylitis. The CDR3 DNA sequence: TGTGCCAGCAGCTCGGGGCGGGTTCGGTCTGGAAACACCATATATTTT. Translated, it gives CASSSGRVRSGNTIYF.